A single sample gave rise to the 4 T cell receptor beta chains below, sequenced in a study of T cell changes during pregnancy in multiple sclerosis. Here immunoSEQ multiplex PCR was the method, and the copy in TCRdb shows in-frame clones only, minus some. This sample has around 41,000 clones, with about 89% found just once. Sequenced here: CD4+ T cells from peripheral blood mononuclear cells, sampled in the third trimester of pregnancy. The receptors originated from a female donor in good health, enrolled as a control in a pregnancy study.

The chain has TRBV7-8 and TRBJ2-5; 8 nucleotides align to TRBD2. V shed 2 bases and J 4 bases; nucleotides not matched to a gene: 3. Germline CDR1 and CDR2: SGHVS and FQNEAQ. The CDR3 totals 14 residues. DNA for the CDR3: TGTGCCAGCAGCTTAACGGCGGGAGGAGAGACCCAGTACTTC. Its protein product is CASSLTAGGETQYF.

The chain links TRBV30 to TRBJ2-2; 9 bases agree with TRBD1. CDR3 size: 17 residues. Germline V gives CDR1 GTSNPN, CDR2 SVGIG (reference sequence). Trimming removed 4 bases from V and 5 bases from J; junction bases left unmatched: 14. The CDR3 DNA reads TGTGCCTGGATGTCCCGGGACAGGGATTGGGGGACCGGGGAGCTGTTTTTT. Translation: CAWMSRDRDWGTGELFF.

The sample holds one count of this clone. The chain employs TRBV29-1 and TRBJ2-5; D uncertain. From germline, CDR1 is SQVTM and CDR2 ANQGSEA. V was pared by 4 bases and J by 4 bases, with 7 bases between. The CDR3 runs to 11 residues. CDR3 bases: TGCAGCGTTGGACAAGGAGAGACCCAGTACTTC. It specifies CSVGQGETQYF.

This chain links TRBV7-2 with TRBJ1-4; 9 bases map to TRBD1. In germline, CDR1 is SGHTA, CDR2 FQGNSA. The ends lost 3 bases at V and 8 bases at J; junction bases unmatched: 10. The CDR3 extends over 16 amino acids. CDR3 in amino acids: CASSFGGGTGPEKLFF. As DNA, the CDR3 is TGTGCCAGCAGCTTCGGGGGTGGGACAGGGCCCGAAAAACTGTTTTTT.